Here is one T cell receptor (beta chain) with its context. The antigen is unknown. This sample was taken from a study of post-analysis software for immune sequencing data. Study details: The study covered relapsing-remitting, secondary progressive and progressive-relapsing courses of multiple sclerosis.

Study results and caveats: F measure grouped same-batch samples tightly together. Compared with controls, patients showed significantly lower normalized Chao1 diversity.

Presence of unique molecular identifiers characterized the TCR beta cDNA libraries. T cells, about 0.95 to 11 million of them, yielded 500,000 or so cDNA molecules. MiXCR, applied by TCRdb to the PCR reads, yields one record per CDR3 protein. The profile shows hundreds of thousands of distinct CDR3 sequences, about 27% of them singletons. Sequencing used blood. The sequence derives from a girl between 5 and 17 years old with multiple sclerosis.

CDR3 amino acids: CSAMGLAAMYQETQYF. Here the CDR3 DNA reads TGCAGCGCTATGGGCCTAGCGGCCATGTACCAAGAGACCCAGTACTTC. The chain links TRBV29-1 to TRBJ2-5, with 7 bases matching TRBD2. CDR1 and CDR2 from the germline V gene are SQVTM and ANQGSEA. The CDR3 is made up of 16 amino acids. The trim removed 7 bases at V and 0 bases at J, leaving 14 bases unmatched. The full variable domain, in which reference TRBV29-1 and TRBJ2-5 provide the parts outside the CDR3, is SAVISQKPSRDICQRGTSLTIQCQVDSQVTMMFWYRQQPGQSLTLIATANQGSEATYESGFVIDKFPISRPNLTFSTLTVSNMSPEDSSIYLCSAMGLAAMYQETQYFGPGTRLLVL.